These T cell receptor beta chains were read from a single sample in a study of spatial heterogeneity in lung cancer. TCRdb re-called the 5' RACE reads through MiXCR, storing one row per CDR3 protein. The sample yields about 25,000 distinct CDR3 sequences, roughly 6% seen once. This specimen consisted of PBMCs, obtained at follow-up. The receptors shown here come from a male donor with early-stage non-small cell lung cancer. CDR3s include the opening cysteine and the closing phenylalanine or tryptophan. Not all rows give a size; the values are once, few, many and, for expanded clones, a class.

V gene	clone size	J gene	CDR3 protein
TRBV27	.	TRBJ2-2	CASSSTGTNTGELFF
TRBV12-3/TRBV12-4	.	TRBJ1-5	CASSSTGGSQPQHF
TRBV6-2/TRBV6-3	many	TRBJ1-1	CASSQHVGGRTEAFF
TRBV28	many	TRBJ1-2	CASSRLTTGVGYGYTF
TRBV6-4	few	TRBJ2-3	CASSEKSAPDTQYF
TRBV4-1	few	TRBJ2-5	CASSLGWTGVETQYF
TRBV19	.	TRBJ2-2	CASSTETRELFF
TRBV12-3/TRBV12-4	many	TRBJ2-2	CASTPGLAGTGELFF
TRBV4-3	medium-sized	TRBJ2-5	CASSRDLTGRETQYF
TRBV6-2/TRBV6-3	many	TRBJ1-1	CASKENTEAFF
TRBV20-1	many	TRBJ2-1	CSARGTGNNEQFF
TRBV20-1	.	TRBJ2-3	CSASGGAITDTQYF
TRBV7-9	once	TRBJ2-5	CASSLGQLAGPKETQYF
TRBV5-1	many	TRBJ2-2	CASSLGAARTGELFF
TRBV28	many	TRBJ1-5	CASSLGAGRQGGNQPQHF
TRBV28	medium-sized	TRBJ2-1	CATAGQNDNEQFF
TRBV6-5	.	TRBJ1-5	CASSFNGFGQPQHF
TRBV19	many	TRBJ2-1	CASSIYLNNEQFF
TRBV3-1	few	TRBJ1-2	CASSQDTTGAVGYTF
TRBV7-3	.	TRBJ2-2	CASSLAQGYTGELFF
TRBV12-3/TRBV12-4	many	TRBJ2-3	CATGRGRSDTQYF
TRBV7-2	many	TRBJ2-4	CASSQPTGGLAKNIQYF
TRBV12-5	.	TRBJ2-2	CASGLVRGTSEAGELFF
TRBV12-3/TRBV12-4	many	TRBJ2-5	CASSKQGTSGQETQYF
TRBV5-1	many	TRBJ2-1	CASRYTGTSTNEQFF
TRBV12-5	many	TRBJ1-4	CASGTDRGSEKLFF
TRBV11-1	many	TRBJ1-2	CASSFGTDYGYTF
TRBV29-1	many	TRBJ2-3	CSPTLTQTDTQYF
TRBV29-1	many	TRBJ1-1	CSVERQGANTEAFF
TRBV7-2	many	TRBJ1-1	CASSLASSYAFF
TRBV4-1	many	TRBJ2-5	CASSPESDHSQETQYF